This passage covers 27 T cell receptor beta chains from one sample sequenced in a study of cytomegalovirus exposure and HLA in healthy donors. The PCR made use of 60 Vbeta and 13 Jbeta primers. TCRdb's table, derived via immunoSEQ multiplex PCR, lists solely in-frame clones and lacks some. The data hold around 200,000 clones, with roughly 85% observed a single time. The sample was PBMCs. The receptors shown here come from a woman between 45 and 60 years old in good health and CMV-seronegative.

This clone is a singleton in its sample. This rearrangement joins TRBV2 to TRBJ2-1; TRBD1 is a possible D gene (6 bases). The germline CDR1 and CDR2 sequences are SNHLY and FYNNEI. The CDR3 loop spans 15 amino acids. Trimming shortened V by 5 bases and J by 2 bases, and 13 bases separated the two germline ends. The CDR3 here is CASSKQGEPYNEQFF. The CDR3 bases are TGTGCCAGCAGTAAACAGGGTGAGCCCTACAATGAGCAGTTCTTC. The complete variable domain, with remaining parts taken from reference TRBV2 and TRBJ2-1, reads EPEVTQTPSHQVTQMGQEVILRCVPISNHLYFYWYRQILGQKVEFLVSFYNNEISEKSEIFDDQFSVERPDGSNFTLKIRSTKLEDSAMYFCASSKQGEPYNEQFFGPGTRLTVL.

The chain has TRBV6-5 and TRBJ1-2; tentative D call: TRBD1 (6 bases). Germline-derived CDR1 and CDR2 are MNHEY and SVGAGI. Trimming removed 2 bases at V and 6 bases at J, with 13 bases between. This CDR3 has 14 amino acids. This CDR3 is CASSYDTGPDGYTF. The CDR3 DNA sequence: TGTGCCAGCAGTTACGATACAGGGCCGGATGGCTACACCTTC.

The chain joins TRBV7-2 to TRBJ2-5, with D possibly matching TRBD1 (8 bases). Per germline, CDR1 SGHTA and CDR2 FQGNSA. CDR3 size: 16 residues. The V end was cut by 2 bases, the J end by 6 bases, with 19 bases between. CDR3 nucleotides: TGTGCCAGCAGCTTATCGTCTAGCGGACAGGGCCAGACCCAGTACTTC. Amino acid sequence: CASSLSSSGQGQTQYF.

The V gene is TRBV29-1, the J gene TRBJ2-7, with D perhaps matching TRBD2 (6 bases). The germline V gene encodes CDR1 SQVTM and CDR2 ANQGSEA. This CDR3 has 16 amino acids. The V gene lost 4 bases and the J gene lost 0 bases, with 19 bases spanning the gap. The CDR3 region is CSVVTFLATSSYEQYF. DNA for the CDR3: TGCAGCGTTGTAACTTTCCTAGCGACGAGCTCCTACGAGCAGTACTTC.

The V call is TRBV28, the J call TRBJ2-1, with 12 bases identical to TRBD2. This CDR3 is 15 amino acids long. V dropped 6 bases and J dropped 4; count of bases not matched to a gene: 4. The V gene's germline CDR1 is MDHEN and CDR2 SYDVKM. CDR3 protein: CASRPGLAGYNEQFF. As DNA, the CDR3 is TGTGCCAGCAGGCCGGGACTAGCGGGTTACAATGAGCAGTTCTTC.

V is TRBV13 and J is TRBJ2-7, with TRBD2 as a possible D gene (5 bases). V was clipped by 3 bases and J by 4 bases, with 10 bases between them. CDR1 is PRHDT and CDR2 is FYEKMQ in the germline V gene (reference sequence). The CDR3 length is 13 residues. The CDR3 spells CASSFAGLYEQYF. The CDR3 DNA follows: TGTGCCAGCAGCTTTGCGGGTTTATACGAGCAGTACTTC. Supplemented by reference TRBV13 and TRBJ2-7, the full variable domain reads AAGVIQSPRHLIKEKRETATLKCYPIPRHDTVYWYQQGPGQDPQFLISFYEKMQSDKGSIPDRFSAQQFSDYHSELNMSSLELGDSALYFCASSFAGLYEQYFGPGTRLTVT.

The chain combines TRBV6-5 with TRBJ1-2, with D possibly matching TRBD1 (6 bases). This CDR3 region has 14 residues. V lost 7 bases and J 2 bases, leaving 14 bases between the germline ends. CDR1 and CDR2 (germline): MNHEY, SVGAGI. The CDR3 region has the DNA TGTGCCAGCAAACTGGGGCAGGGGAACTATGGCTACACCTTC. This translates into CASKLGQGNYGYTF.

The V gene is TRBV28, the J gene TRBJ1-1, with D hard to call. The CDR3 is made up of 14 amino acids. Trimming stripped 3 bases from V and 5 bases from J, with 13 bases between. Germline loops: CDR1 MDHEN, CDR2 SYDVKM. The CDR3 here is CASSFVGSRTEAFF. In DNA form, the CDR3 reads TGTGCCAGCAGTTTCGTAGGGAGTAGAACTGAAGCTTTCTTT.

This chain links TRBV30 with TRBJ1-5; D ambiguous. CDR3 size: 15 residues. CDR1 GTSNPN and CDR2 SVGIG come from the germline V gene (reference sequence). V lost 3 bases and J lost 2, with 14 bases in between. The CDR3 sequence: CAWSAGRGGNQPQHF. Written as DNA, the CDR3 is TGTGCCTGGAGCGCCGGTCGGGGTGGCAATCAGCCCCAGCATTTT.

The chain links TRBV28 to TRBJ2-7; D is uncertain. V dropped 6 bases and J dropped 3 bases, with 18 bases sitting between them. This CDR3 contains 15 residues. The germline gives CDR1 MDHEN, CDR2 SYDVKM. The CDR3: CASSPPPPNFYEQYF. The CDR3 coding sequence is TGTGCCAGCAGCCCCCCTCCTCCGAACTTCTACGAGCAGTACTTC.

The genes are TRBV7-9 and TRBJ2-7; a possible D gene is TRBD2 (6 bases). Germline lookup yields CDR1 SEHNR and CDR2 FQNEAQ (reference sequence). V gave up 10 bases and J gave up 2 bases, with 6 bases separating them. The CDR3 consists of 10 residues. The CDR3 DNA reads TGTGCCACGGGAGCCTACGAGCAGTACTTC. It yields the protein CATGAYEQYF.

CDR3 DNA: TGTGCCACTTCAGACAGGGCCGTCCAAGAGACCCAGTACTTC. Its translation: CATSDRAVQETQYF. The chain employs TRBV6-1 and TRBJ2-5; 7 bases align to TRBD1. Germline V gene sequence: CDR1 MNHNS, CDR2 SASEGT. This CDR3 is 14 amino acids long. V shed 10 bases and J 1 base; nucleotides not matched to a gene: 9.

This clone was seen a single time. V and J are TRBV5-8 and TRBJ2-1, with TRBD1 matching 7 bases. Germline values: CDR1 SGHTS, CDR2 YDEGEE. The CDR3 is made up of 15 amino acids. With V trimmed by 7 bases and J by 0 bases, 7 bases remained unmatched. The CDR3 DNA follows: TGTGCCAGCGGCTCACAGGGGCGCTCCTACAATGAGCAGTTCTTC. This codes for CASGSQGRSYNEQFF.

The chain couples TRBV4-1 to TRBJ1-3; D unresolved. With 1 base removed from V and 2 bases from J, the gap between germline ends came to 6 bases. Germline lookup yields CDR1 MGHRA and CDR2 YSYEKL. The CDR3 extends over 14 amino acids. CDR3 DNA sequence: TGCGCCAGCAGCCAAGCGGGGACTGGAAACACCATATATTTT. Translated: CASSQAGTGNTIYF.

The CDR3 DNA reads as TGTGCCAGCAGCTTACAGGTTAACACTGAAGCTTTCTTT. It codes for CASSLQVNTEAFF. The chain recombines TRBV11-2 with TRBJ1-1, with D uncertain. The V end lost 2 bases, the J end lost 2 bases, and 6 bases lay between the germline ends. Germline V CDR1 and CDR2: SGHAT, FQNNGV. This CDR3 has 13 amino acids.

The chain combines TRBV5-1 with TRBJ1-1, with D unclear. Trimming left V 2 bases short and J 2 bases short, with 7 bases between. The CDR3 has 13 amino acids. Germline V gene sequence: CDR1 SGHRS, CDR2 YFSETQ. The CDR3, as DNA: TGCGCCAGCAGCTTATTTTCTAACACTGAAGCTTTCTTT. It translates to CASSLFSNTEAFF.

The V gene is TRBV5-1, the J gene TRBJ2-5; 8 bases map to TRBD2. The J call may be wrong; the DNA end is better matched by TRBJ2-7. Looked up from germline, CDR1 is SGHRS and CDR2 is YFSETQ. The CDR3 spans 16 residues. CDR3 sequence reads: CASSPGHSGNLYEQYF. CDR3 bases: TGCGCCAGCAGCCCGGGGCATAGCGGGAACCTCTACGAGCAGTACTTC.

This rearrangement joins TRBV5-1 to TRBJ1-1; D possibly corresponds to TRBD1 (5 bases). This CDR3 region has 15 residues. Germline CDR1 is SGHRS and CDR2 is YFSETQ. V dropped 0 bases and J dropped 4 bases, with 13 bases sitting between them. CDR3 residues: CASSLVGGKGTEAFF. Written as DNA, the CDR3 is TGCGCCAGCAGCTTGGTGGGGGGGAAAGGCACTGAAGCTTTCTTT.

J is TRBJ1-1 and V is TRBV11-1, with 7 bases lining up with TRBD1. V lost 0 bases, J lost 5 bases, and 0 bases stayed unmatched. The germline gives CDR1 SGHAT, CDR2 FQDESV (reference sequence). The length of the CDR3 is 13 residues. For the CDR3, the DNA is TGTGCCAGCAGCTTAGCGACAGGGACTGAAGCTTTCTTT. Translated, it gives CASSLATGTEAFF.

This rearrangement joins TRBV27 to TRBJ2-1, with 8 bases matching TRBD2. The germline CDR1 and CDR2 sequences are MNHEY and SMNVEV (reference sequence). J was trimmed by 4 bases and V by 3 bases; bases with no gene match: 8. This CDR3 spans 16 amino acids. The CDR3 DNA reads as TGTGCCAGCAGTTTGCTTACTAGCGGAAGGTACAATGAGCAGTTCTTC. The encoded protein is CASSLLTSGRYNEQFF.

The chain has TRBV7-2 and TRBJ1-1; maybe TRBD1 (5 bases). Looked up from germline, CDR1 is SGHTA and CDR2 is FQGNSA. This CDR3 has 15 amino acids. V was shortened by 2 bases and J by 0 bases, with 10 bases between the two germline ends. The CDR3 spells CASSLSGAVNTEAFF. CDR3 DNA: TGTGCCAGCAGCTTAAGTGGGGCGGTGAACACTGAAGCTTTCTTT. The full variable domain, rest sourced from reference TRBV7-2 and TRBJ1-1, is GAGVSQSPSNKVTEKGKDVELRCDPISGHTALYWYRQSLGQGLEFLIYFQGNSAPDKSGLPSDRFSAERTGGSVSTLTIQRTQQEDSAVYLCASSLSGAVNTEAFFGQGTRLTVV.

This chain connects TRBV27 to TRBJ1-2; no firm D call. Germline CDR1 reads MNHEY; CDR2 reads SMNVEV (reference sequence). Trimming removed 0 bases from V and 8 bases from J, with 13 bases in between. The CDR3 is 14 residues long. This CDR3 reads CASSLSSLRRGYTF. The CDR3 region has the DNA TGTGCCAGCAGTTTATCGTCCCTCCGTCGGGGCTACACCTTC.

To note about this clone: At the DNA level, this CDR3 is encoded by other sequences in the same sample as well. The genes are TRBV10-2 and TRBJ1-3; TRBD1 might be the D (6 bases). Germline values: CDR1 WSHSY, CDR2 SAAADI. The CDR3 is 14 amino acids. Trimming removed 4 bases from V and 0 bases from J, with 7 bases in between. CDR3 sequence: CASSGGGSGNTIYF. CDR3 nucleotides: TGCGCCAGCAGTGGAGGGGGCTCTGGAAACACCATATATTTT.

The rearrangement uses TRBV5-4 and TRBJ1-1; 7 bases are a match to TRBD1. The CDR3 sequence is 14 residues long. V gave up 2 bases and J gave up 2 bases; unmatched junction bases: 3. In germline, CDR1 is SGHNT, CDR2 YYREEE (reference sequence). The CDR3 DNA is TGTGCCAGCAGCTTTGGACAGGCCAACACTGAAGCTTTCTTT. Translation gives CASSFGQANTEAFF.

The J gene is TRBJ2-1, the V gene TRBV7-2; 13 nucleotides line up with TRBD2. Trimming cost V 6 bases and J 6 bases; bases outside gene matches: 5. CDR3 length: 15 residues. CDR1 SGHTA and CDR2 FQGNSA come from the germline V gene. CDR3 region: CASRPTSGRGNEQFF. Here the CDR3 DNA reads TGTGCCAGCAGACCAACTAGCGGGAGGGGCAATGAGCAGTTCTTC. Full variable domain (outside the CDR3, taken from reference TRBV7-2 and TRBJ2-1): GAGVSQSPSNKVTEKGKDVELRCDPISGHTALYWYRQSLGQGLEFLIYFQGNSAPDKSGLPSDRFSAERTGGSVSTLTIQRTQQEDSAVYLCASRPTSGRGNEQFFGPGTRLTVL.

V gene TRBV6-1 combines with J gene TRBJ2-1; 16 nucleotides match TRBD2. Germline values: CDR1 MNHNS, CDR2 SASEGT. J gave up 7 bases and V 8 bases, and 5 bases lay outside the gene matches. This CDR3 is built from 15 residues. The CDR3 region is CASYWGLAGGNEQFF. The CDR3 nucleotides read TGTGCCAGCTATTGGGGACTAGCGGGAGGGAATGAGCAGTTCTTC.

This chain links TRBV6-1 with TRBJ2-1; 8 positions match TRBD2. The CDR3 contains 19 residues. The junction had 20 bases not matched to a gene; V was cut back by 2 bases and J by 8 bases. From germline, CDR1 is MNHNS and CDR2 SASEGT. CDR3 sequence: CASSEPDRGAAGGIHEQFF. The CDR3 region has the DNA TGTGCCAGCAGTGAACCGGACCGAGGTGCCGCGGGAGGTATCCATGAGCAGTTCTTC.